The source of this TCR beta chain is a study of T cell responses to AZD1222 COVID-19 vaccine. Findings of the study overall: Repertoire sampling happened only post peak T cell response. Most donors were white British, females outnumbered males, and clonal diversity was possibly underestimated.

V shed 6 bases and J 1 base; nucleotides not matched to a gene: 4. The CDR3 totals 14 residues. Looked up from germline, CDR1 is SGHRS and CDR2 is YFSETQ. In the case of this clone: The target antigen is unknown.

Assay used: immunoSEQ multiplex PCR; TCRdb lists only in-frame clones, some missing. The data show roughly 160,000 clones, roughly 92% seen once. The chain combines TRBV5-1 with TRBJ2-5; 9 bases map to TRBD1. This clonotype was sampled from an adult in good health. The source material was peripheral blood, sampled on day 0 of AZD1222 vaccination. The chain's CDR3 is CASKTGGAQETQYF. The DNA for the CDR3 is TGCGCCAGCAAGACAGGGGGGGCCCAAGAGACCCAGTACTTC.